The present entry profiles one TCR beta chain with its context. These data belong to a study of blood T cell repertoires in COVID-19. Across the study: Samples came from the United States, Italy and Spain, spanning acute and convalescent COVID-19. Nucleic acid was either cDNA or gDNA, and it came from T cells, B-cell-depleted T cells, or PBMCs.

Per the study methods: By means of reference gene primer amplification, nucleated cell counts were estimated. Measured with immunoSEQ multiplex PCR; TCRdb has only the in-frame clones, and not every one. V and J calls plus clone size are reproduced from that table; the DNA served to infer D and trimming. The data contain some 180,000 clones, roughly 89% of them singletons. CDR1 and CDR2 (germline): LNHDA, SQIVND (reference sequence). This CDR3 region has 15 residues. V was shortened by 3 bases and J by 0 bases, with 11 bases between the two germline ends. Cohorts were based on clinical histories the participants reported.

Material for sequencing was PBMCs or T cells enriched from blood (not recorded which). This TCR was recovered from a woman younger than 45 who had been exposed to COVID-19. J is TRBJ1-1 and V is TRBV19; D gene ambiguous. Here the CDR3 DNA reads TGTGCCAGTAGTATGTCAAGAGGGATGAACACTGAAGCTTTCTTT. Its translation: CASSMSRGMNTEAFF.